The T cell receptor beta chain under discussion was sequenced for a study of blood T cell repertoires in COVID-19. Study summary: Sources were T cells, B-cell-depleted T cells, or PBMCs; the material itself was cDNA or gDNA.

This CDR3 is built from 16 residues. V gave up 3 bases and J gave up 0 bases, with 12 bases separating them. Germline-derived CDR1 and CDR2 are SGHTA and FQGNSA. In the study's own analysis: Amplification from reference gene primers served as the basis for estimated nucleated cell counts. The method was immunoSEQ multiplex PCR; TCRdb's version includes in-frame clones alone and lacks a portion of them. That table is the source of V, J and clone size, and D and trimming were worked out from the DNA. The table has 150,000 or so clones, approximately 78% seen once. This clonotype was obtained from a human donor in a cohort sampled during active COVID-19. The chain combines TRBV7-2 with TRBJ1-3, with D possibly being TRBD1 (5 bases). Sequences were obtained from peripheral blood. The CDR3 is CASSFQGTLSGNTIYF. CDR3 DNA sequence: TGTGCCAGCAGCTTTCAGGGAACTCTCTCTGGAAACACCATATATTTT. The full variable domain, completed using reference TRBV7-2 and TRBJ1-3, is GAGVSQSPSNKVTEKGKDVELRCDPISGHTALYWYRQSLGQGLEFLIYFQGNSAPDKSGLPSDRFSAERTGGSVSTLTIQRTQQEDSAVYLCASSFQGTLSGNTIYFGEGSWLTVV.